This T cell receptor (beta chain) comes out of a study of blood T cell repertoires in COVID-19. Study context: The study drew acute and convalescent COVID-19 samples from the United States, Italy and Spain. In each case, the material was cDNA or gDNA derived from T cells, B-cell-depleted T cells, or PBMCs.

V dropped 0 bases and J dropped 7 bases, with 10 bases sitting between them. The germline gives CDR1 WSHSY, CDR2 SAAADI. The CDR3 loop spans 14 amino acids. Libraries were prepared by immunoSEQ multiplex PCR; TCRdb keeps only in-frame clonotypes and omits some of them. The profile shows 150,000 to 250,000 clones, roughly 87% of them singletons. Researchers sorted participants into cohorts using their self-reported clinical history. Recovery among Cohort 3 donors was established by two negative PCRs, clearance, or symptom resolution. The material sequenced was PBMCs or T cells enriched from blood (not recorded which). The sequence derives from a woman younger than 45 who had recovered from COVID-19. The chain couples TRBV10-2 to TRBJ1-5; D is uncertain. The CDR3 DNA is TGCGCCAGCAGTGAGTCGCGGGCCGGACAGCCCCAGCATTTT. It yields the protein CASSESRAGQPQHF.